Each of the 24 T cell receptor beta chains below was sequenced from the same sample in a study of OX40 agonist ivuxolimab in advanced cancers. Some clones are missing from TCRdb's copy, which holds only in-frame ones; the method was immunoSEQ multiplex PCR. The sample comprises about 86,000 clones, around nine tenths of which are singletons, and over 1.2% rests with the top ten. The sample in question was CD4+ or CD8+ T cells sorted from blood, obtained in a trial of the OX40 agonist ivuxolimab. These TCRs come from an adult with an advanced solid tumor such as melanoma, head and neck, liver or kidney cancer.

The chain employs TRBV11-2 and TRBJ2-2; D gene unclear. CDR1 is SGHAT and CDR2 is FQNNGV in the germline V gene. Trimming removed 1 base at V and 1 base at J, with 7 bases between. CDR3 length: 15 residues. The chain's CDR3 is CASSLGAGNTGELFF. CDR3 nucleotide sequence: TGTGCCAGCAGCTTAGGGGCTGGGAACACCGGGGAGCTGTTTTTT.

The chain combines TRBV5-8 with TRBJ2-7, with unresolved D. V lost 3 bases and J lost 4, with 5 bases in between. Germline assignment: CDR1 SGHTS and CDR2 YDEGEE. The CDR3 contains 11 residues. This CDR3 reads CASSSSYEQYF. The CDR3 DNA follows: TGTGCCAGCAGCTCTTCTTACGAGCAGTACTTC.

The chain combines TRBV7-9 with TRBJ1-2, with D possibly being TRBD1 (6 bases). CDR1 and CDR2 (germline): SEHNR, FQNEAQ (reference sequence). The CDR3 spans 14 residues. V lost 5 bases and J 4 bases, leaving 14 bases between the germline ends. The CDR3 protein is CASSPGGGLYGYTF. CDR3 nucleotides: TGTGCCAGCAGCCCCGGGGGGGGGCTCTATGGCTACACCTTC. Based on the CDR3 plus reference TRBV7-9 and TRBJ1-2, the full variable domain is DTGVSQNPRHKITKRGQNVTFRCDPISEHNRLYWYRQTLGQGPEFLTYFQNEAQLEKSRLLSDRFSAERPKGSFSTLEIQRTEQGDSAMYLCASSPGGGLYGYTFGSGTRLTVV.

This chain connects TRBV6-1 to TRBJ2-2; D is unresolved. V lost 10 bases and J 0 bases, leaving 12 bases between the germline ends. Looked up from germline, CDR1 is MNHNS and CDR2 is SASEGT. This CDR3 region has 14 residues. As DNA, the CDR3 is TGTGCCACTCGGACGGGCTCGAACACCGGGGAGCTGTTTTTT. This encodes CATRTGSNTGELFF.

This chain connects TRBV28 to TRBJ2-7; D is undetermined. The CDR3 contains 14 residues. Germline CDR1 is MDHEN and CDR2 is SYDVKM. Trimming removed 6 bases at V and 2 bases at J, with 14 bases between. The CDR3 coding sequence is TGTGCCAGCAGCCTGACGAGGACCACCTACGAGCAGTACTTC. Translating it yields CASSLTRTTYEQYF.

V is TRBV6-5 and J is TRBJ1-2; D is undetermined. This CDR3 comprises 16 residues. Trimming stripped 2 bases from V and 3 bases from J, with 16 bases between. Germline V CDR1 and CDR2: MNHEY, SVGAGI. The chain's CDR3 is CASSYAPGESHYGYTF. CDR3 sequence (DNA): TGTGCCAGCAGTTACGCCCCCGGGGAGTCGCACTATGGCTACACCTTC.

CDR3 DNA sequence: TGTGCCAGCAGTGAAGCGCTTCCGGGGGTTTTCTCCTACGAGCAGTACTTC. Its translation: CASSEALPGVFSYEQYF. The chain joins TRBV2 to TRBJ2-7; maybe TRBD2 (6 bases). V lost 0 bases to trimming and J lost 0 bases, with 15 bases between them. CDR1 SNHLY and CDR2 FYNNEI come from the germline V gene. The CDR3 is 17 amino acids.

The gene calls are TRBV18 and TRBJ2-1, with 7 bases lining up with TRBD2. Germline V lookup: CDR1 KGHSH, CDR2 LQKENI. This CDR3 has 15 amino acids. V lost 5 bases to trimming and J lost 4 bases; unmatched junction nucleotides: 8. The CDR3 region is CASSKLGGGYNEQFF. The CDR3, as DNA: TGTGCCAGCTCAAAACTGGGCGGGGGATACAATGAGCAGTTCTTC. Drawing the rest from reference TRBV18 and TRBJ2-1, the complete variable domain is NAGVMQNPRHLVRRRGQEARLRCSPMKGHSHVYWYRQLPEEGLKFMVYLQKENIIDESGMPKERFSAEFPKEGPSILRIQQVVRGDSAAYFCASSKLGGGYNEQFFGPGTRLTVL.

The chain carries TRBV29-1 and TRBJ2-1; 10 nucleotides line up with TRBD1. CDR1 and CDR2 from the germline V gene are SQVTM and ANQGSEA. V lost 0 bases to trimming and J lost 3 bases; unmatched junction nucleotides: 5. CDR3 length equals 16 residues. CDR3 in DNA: TGCAGCGTTGAAGAGGGACAGGGGACGGGCTACAATGAGCAGTTCTTC. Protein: CSVEEGQGTGYNEQFF.

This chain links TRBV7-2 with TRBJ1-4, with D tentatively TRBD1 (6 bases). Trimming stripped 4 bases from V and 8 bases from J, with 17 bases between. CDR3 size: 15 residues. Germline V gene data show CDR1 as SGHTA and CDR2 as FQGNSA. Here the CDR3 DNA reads TGTGCCAGCAGCTCGAGGGGGGAAGCGGGCGAAAAACTGTTTTTT. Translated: CASSSRGEAGEKLFF.

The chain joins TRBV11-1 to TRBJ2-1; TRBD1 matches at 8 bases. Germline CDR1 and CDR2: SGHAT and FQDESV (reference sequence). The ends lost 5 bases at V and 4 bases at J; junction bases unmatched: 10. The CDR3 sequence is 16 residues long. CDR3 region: CASSQRQGSIYNEQFF. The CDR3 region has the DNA TGTGCCAGCAGCCAACGACAGGGGAGTATATACAATGAGCAGTTCTTC.

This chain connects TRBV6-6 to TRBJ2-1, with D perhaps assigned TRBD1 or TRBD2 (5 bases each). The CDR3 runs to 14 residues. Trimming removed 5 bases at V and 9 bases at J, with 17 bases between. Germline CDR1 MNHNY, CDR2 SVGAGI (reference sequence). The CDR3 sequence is CASSPHGAGPEQFF. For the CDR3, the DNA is TGTGCCAGCAGTCCCCACGGGGCGGGTCCTGAGCAGTTCTTC.

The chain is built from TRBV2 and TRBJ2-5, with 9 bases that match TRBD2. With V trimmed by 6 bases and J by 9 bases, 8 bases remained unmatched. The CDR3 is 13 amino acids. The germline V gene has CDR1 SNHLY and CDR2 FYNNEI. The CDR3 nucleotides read TGTGCCAGCAGGCCTAGCGGGGCGAAGGCCCAGTACTTC. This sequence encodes CASRPSGAKAQYF.

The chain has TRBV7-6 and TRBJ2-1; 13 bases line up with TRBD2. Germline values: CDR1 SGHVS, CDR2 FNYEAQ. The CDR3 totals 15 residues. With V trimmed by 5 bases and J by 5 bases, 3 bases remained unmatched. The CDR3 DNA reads TGTGCCAGCAGCAGGACTAGCGGGGGAAACAATGAGCAGTTCTTC. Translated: CASSRTSGGNNEQFF. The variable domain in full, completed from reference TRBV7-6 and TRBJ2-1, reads GAGVSQSPRYKVTKRGQDVALRCDPISGHVSLYWYRQALGQGPEFLTYFNYEAQQDKSGLPNDRFSAERPEGSISTLTIQRTEQRDSAMYRCASSRTSGGNNEQFFGPGTRLTVL.

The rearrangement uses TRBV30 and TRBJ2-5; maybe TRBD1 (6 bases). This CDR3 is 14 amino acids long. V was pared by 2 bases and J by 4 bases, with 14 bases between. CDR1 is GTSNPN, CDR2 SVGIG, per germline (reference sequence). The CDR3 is CAWSPRTVGETQYF. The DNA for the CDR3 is TGTGCCTGGAGTCCTAGGACAGTAGGAGAGACCCAGTACTTC.

This chain's CDR3 is CASSEAPDQPQHF. The CDR3, as DNA: TGTGCCAGCAGTGAAGCTCCAGATCAGCCCCAGCATTTT. V gene TRBV6-1 combines with J gene TRBJ1-5; D is unresolved. Trimming stripped 0 bases from V and 5 bases from J, with 5 bases between. The CDR3 spans 13 residues. CDR1 MNHNS and CDR2 SASEGT come from the germline V gene.

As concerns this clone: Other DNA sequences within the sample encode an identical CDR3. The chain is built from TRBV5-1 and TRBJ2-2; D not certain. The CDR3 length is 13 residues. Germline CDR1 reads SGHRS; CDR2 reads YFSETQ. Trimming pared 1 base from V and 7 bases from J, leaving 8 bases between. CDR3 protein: CASSLRESGELFF. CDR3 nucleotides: TGCGCCAGCAGCTTGAGGGAAAGCGGGGAGCTGTTTTTT.

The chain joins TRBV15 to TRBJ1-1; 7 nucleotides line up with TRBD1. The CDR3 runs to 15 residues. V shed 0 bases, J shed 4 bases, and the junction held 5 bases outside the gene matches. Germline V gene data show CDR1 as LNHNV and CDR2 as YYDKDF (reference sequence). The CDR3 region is CATSRDPRGGTEAFF. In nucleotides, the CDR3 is TGTGCCACCAGCAGAGATCCCAGGGGGGGCACTGAAGCTTTCTTT.

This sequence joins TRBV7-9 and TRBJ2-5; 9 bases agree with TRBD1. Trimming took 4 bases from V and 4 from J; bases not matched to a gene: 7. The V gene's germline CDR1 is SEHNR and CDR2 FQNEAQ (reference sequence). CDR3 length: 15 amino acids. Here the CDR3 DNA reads TGTGCCAGCAGCTCCTGGACAGGGGAGGCAGAGACCCAGTACTTC. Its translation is CASSSWTGEAETQYF. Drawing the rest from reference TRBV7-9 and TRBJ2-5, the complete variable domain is DTGVSQNPRHKITKRGQNVTFRCDPISEHNRLYWYRQTLGQGPEFLTYFQNEAQLEKSRLLSDRFSAERPKGSFSTLEIQRTEQGDSAMYLCASSSWTGEAETQYFGPGTRLLVL.

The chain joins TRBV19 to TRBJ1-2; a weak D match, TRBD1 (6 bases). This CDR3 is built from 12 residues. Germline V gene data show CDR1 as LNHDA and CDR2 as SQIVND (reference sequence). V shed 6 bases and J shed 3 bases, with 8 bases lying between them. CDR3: CASRDSYYGYTF. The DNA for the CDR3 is TGTGCCAGTAGGGACAGCTACTATGGCTACACCTTC.

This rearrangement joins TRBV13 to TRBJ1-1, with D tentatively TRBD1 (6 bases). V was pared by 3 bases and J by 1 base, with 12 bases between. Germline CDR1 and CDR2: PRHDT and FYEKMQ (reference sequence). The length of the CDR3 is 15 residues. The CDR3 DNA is TGTGCCAGCAGCTTCTTCGGCAGGGGGAACACTGAAGCTTTCTTT. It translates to CASSFFGRGNTEAFF.

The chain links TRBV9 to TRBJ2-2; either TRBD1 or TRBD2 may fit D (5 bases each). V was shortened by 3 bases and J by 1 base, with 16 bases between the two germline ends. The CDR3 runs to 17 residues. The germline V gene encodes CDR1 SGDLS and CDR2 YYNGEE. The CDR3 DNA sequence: TGTGCCAGCAGCGCCCCGTGGGGTGGGGGGAACACCGGGGAGCTGTTTTTT. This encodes CASSAPWGGGNTGELFF.

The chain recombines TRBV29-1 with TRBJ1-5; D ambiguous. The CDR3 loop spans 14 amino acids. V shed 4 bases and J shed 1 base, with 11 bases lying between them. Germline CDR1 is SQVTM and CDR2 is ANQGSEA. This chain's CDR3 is CSVGLDASNQPQHF. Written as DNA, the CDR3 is TGCAGCGTTGGATTGGACGCCAGCAATCAGCCCCAGCATTTT.

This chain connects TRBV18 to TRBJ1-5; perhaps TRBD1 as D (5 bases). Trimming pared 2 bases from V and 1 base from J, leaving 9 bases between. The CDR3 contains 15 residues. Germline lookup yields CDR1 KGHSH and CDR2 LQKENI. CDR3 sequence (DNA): TGTGCCAGCTCACCAGGGGCGGGGAGCAATCAGCCCCAGCATTTT. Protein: CASSPGAGSNQPQHF.